One sample yielded the 17 T cell receptor beta chains listed below, sequenced in a study of blood T cell repertoires in COVID-19. The assay was immunoSEQ multiplex PCR, and TCRdb's table has in-frame clones only and misses some. The sample carries some 41,000 clones, about 88% recorded once. Sequencing was performed on peripheral blood. The receptors stem from a man aged 65-85 years with active COVID-19.

This clone appeared once. The rearrangement uses TRBV19 and TRBJ2-7; TRBD1 might be the D (5 bases). The CDR3 is 14 residues long. In germline, CDR1 is LNHDA, CDR2 SQIVND (reference sequence). V lost 5 bases and J lost 4, with 15 bases in between. CDR3: CASSPPGIRYEQYF. The CDR3 region has the DNA TGTGCCAGTAGTCCTCCAGGGATCCGATACGAGCAGTACTTC.

This clone is a singleton in its sample. The chain uses TRBV4-3 and TRBJ1-6; possibly TRBD1 for D (5 bases). The CDR3 length is 13 residues. Trimming shortened V by 0 bases and J by 10 bases, and 7 bases separated the two germline ends. Germline V CDR1 and CDR2: LGHNA, YSLEER. The CDR3 DNA follows: TGCGCCAGCAGCCAAGACCAGGGATCACCCCTCCACTTT. It codes for CASSQDQGSPLHF.

The chain carries TRBV6-2 or TRBV6-3 and TRBJ1-5; no clear D gene. The V gene's germline CDR1 is MNHEY and CDR2 SVGEGT. Trimming left V 6 bases short and J 7 bases short, with 10 bases between. The CDR3 covers 12 residues. The CDR3 spells CASSPPVQPQHF. DNA of the CDR3: TGTGCCAGCAGCCCCCCCGTACAGCCCCAGCATTTT.

This rearrangement joins TRBV9 to TRBJ2-7; 9 bases are shared with TRBD2. V shed 4 bases, J shed 4 bases, and the junction held 12 bases outside the gene matches. Per the germline V gene, CDR1 is SGDLS and CDR2 is YYNGEE. The CDR3 covers 16 residues. The CDR3 sequence is CASSPPGGSGRYEQYF. The CDR3 coding sequence is TGTGCCAGCAGCCCCCCAGGGGGTAGCGGGAGATACGAGCAGTACTTC.

This clone is a singleton in its sample. V usage is TRBV28 and J usage is TRBJ1-6; D gene ambiguous. Deletions cut 7 bases from V and 2 bases from J, with 12 bases between. CDR3 length: 15 residues. CDR1 is MDHEN, CDR2 SYDVKM, per germline. CDR3 region: CASTPTRAYNSPLHF. CDR3 nucleotides: TGTGCCAGCACCCCAACCCGGGCCTATAATTCACCCCTCCACTTT.

J is TRBJ1-2 and V is TRBV3-1 (or the pseudogene TRBV3-2); D possibly corresponds to TRBD1 (5 bases). This CDR3 spans 16 amino acids. CDR1 is LGHDT and CDR2 is YNNKEL in the germline V gene (reference sequence). The germline V and J ends were trimmed by 1 base and 3 bases, with 15 bases remaining between them. The CDR3 loop is CASSQAGGQGYYGYTF. CDR3 DNA sequence: TGTGCCAGCAGCCAAGCTGGCGGCCAGGGTTACTATGGCTACACCTTC.

The gene calls are TRBV6-5 and TRBJ2-5, with D possibly matching TRBD2 (5 bases). This CDR3 region has 12 residues. In germline, CDR1 is MNHEY, CDR2 SVGAGI. With 5 bases removed from V and 2 bases from J, the gap between germline ends came to 6 bases. CDR3 coding DNA: TGTGCCAGCAGTCGGACTCAAGAGACCCAGTACTTC. Translation: CASSRTQETQYF.

The chain has TRBV5-1 and TRBJ2-2, with 8 bases matching TRBD1. This CDR3 contains 16 residues. J lost 1 base, V lost 6 bases, and 8 bases had no gene match. CDR1 is SGHRS and CDR2 is YFSETQ in the germline V gene. CDR3 sequence: CASNKQGALNTGELFF. DNA for the CDR3: TGCGCCAGCAACAAGCAGGGGGCCCTGAACACCGGGGAGCTGTTTTTT.

Only a few counts were recorded for this clone. V and J are TRBV27 and TRBJ1-6; TRBD1 aligns across 8 bases. Trimming took 5 bases from V and 7 from J; bases not matched to a gene: 25. The germline V gene has CDR1 MNHEY and CDR2 SMNVEV (reference sequence). There are 21 residues in the CDR3. The CDR3 sequence: CASSHRTTDRGEQLLNSPLHF. As DNA, the CDR3 is TGTGCCAGCAGTCATCGAACAACTGACAGGGGCGAACAGCTCCTAAATTCACCCCTCCACTTT.

The chain has TRBV27 and TRBJ1-1; 8 bases align to TRBD1. J lost 4 bases, V lost 5 bases, and 12 bases had no gene match. Germline V gives CDR1 MNHEY, CDR2 SMNVEV (reference sequence). This CDR3 region has 16 residues. The CDR3 coding sequence is TGTGCCAGCAGTCGGCTAGCCCAGGGGGCGGTCACTGAAGCTTTCTTT. Translation gives CASSRLAQGAVTEAFF.

CDR3 sequence reads: CASSPRTGGMVAFF. CDR3 sequence (DNA): TGCGCCAGCAGCCCTAGGACAGGGGGCATGGTGGCTTTCTTT. The chain is built from TRBV10-1 and TRBJ1-1; 11 bases match TRBD1. From germline, CDR1 is WNHNN and CDR2 SYGVQD (reference sequence). The trim removed 6 bases at V and 11 bases at J, leaving 11 bases unmatched. There are 14 residues in the CDR3.

The chain employs TRBV2 and TRBJ2-7; 7 nucleotides line up with TRBD1. V was clipped by 7 bases and J by 0 bases; unmatched bases: 6. Germline CDR1 and CDR2: SNHLY and FYNNEI. The CDR3 sequence is 14 residues long. CDR3 in amino acids: CASTLDRVSYEQYF. CDR3 nucleotides: TGTGCCAGCACCCTCGACAGGGTCTCCTACGAGCAGTACTTC.

The chain has TRBV3-1 (or the pseudogene TRBV3-2) and TRBJ1-6; no clear D gene. CDR1 and CDR2 from the germline V gene are LGHDT and YNNKEL (reference sequence). V was cut by 2 bases and J by 7 bases, with 12 bases left in between. The CDR3 extends over 15 amino acids. For the CDR3, the DNA is TGTGCCAGCAGCCAAACGAGGGAAGGAAATTCACCCCTCCACTTT. This codes for CASSQTREGNSPLHF.

The chain joins TRBV6-1 to TRBJ2-7; D might be TRBD1 (5 bases). CDR1 and CDR2 from the germline V gene are MNHNS and SASEGT. Trimming took off 3 bases at V and 1 base at J, with 19 bases between the two ends. The CDR3 has 17 amino acids. The CDR3 loop reads CASSESLGRFGSYEQYF. CDR3 bases: TGTGCCAGCAGTGAGTCGCTGGGGCGGTTCGGTTCCTACGAGCAGTACTTC.

This clone turned up a few times. J is TRBJ1-1 and V is TRBV5-1; unclear D gene. Trimming shortened V by 4 bases and J by 1 base, and 8 bases separated the two germline ends. This CDR3 contains 13 residues. Germline CDR1 SGHRS, CDR2 YFSETQ. The CDR3 reads CASSRSGNTEAFF. The CDR3 DNA sequence: TGCGCCAGCAGCCGGTCGGGGAACACTGAAGCTTTCTTT.

The CDR3 is CASSGAGKGETQYF. CDR3 DNA sequence: TGTGCCAGCAGTGGAGCGGGGAAGGGGGAGACCCAGTACTTC. The rearrangement links TRBV6-1 to TRBJ2-5, with 7 positions matching TRBD2. The CDR3 is made up of 14 amino acids. With 4 bases clipped from V and 5 bases from J, the junction kept 7 bases outside the gene matches. In germline, CDR1 is MNHNS, CDR2 SASEGT.

In this sample, this clone turned up once. The V gene is TRBV7-9, the J gene TRBJ2-3; 8 bases align to TRBD2. The CDR3 is 13 amino acids. J was trimmed by 5 bases and V by 5 bases; bases with no gene match: 3. Germline CDR1 reads SEHNR; CDR2 reads FQNEAQ (reference sequence). The CDR3 region is CASSPSGGDTQYF. The CDR3 DNA follows: TGTGCCAGCAGCCCGAGCGGGGGAGATACGCAGTATTTT.